This TCR beta chain was found in a study of blood T cells in healthy people across ages. This clonotype was seen only a few times. The junction had 15 bases not matched to a gene; V was cut back by 4 bases and J by 4 bases. The germline V gene encodes CDR1 SGHNT and CDR2 YENEEA. The CDR3 sequence is 18 residues long. Through a sample-barcoded 5' primer and a J-beta primer mix, a second PCR was run for roughly 7 to 12 cycles. TCRdb re-derived calls from the 5' RACE reads in MiXCR, one entry per CDR3 protein. The table shows around 900,000 distinct CDR3 sequences, with more than 25% occurring only once.

This TCR was sampled from a woman older than 75 in good health. The chain uses TRBV11-3 and TRBJ2-2; the match to TRBD1 covers 7 bases. Sequencing was done on a sample of blood. CDR3 loop: CASSSSKPGQTFTGELFF. Here the CDR3 DNA reads TGTGCCAGCAGCTCAAGCAAACCGGGACAGACCTTCACCGGGGAGCTGTTTTTT.